This TCR beta chain originates from a study of T cells in Graves' hyperthyroidism and ophthalmopathy. General study findings and limits: In blood, most of the thyroid clonotypes expanded above 0.001 were also present.

At least ten counts were recorded for this clonotype. The target antigen is unknown. The germline CDR1 and CDR2 sequences are SGHTA and FQGNSA. The CDR3 covers 14 residues. Trimming cost V 5 bases and J 4 bases, with 14 bases left between them. TCR beta CDR3 region amplification was performed from RNA transcripts. The HTBI primer set served for first-round RT-PCR of the TCR CDR3. TCRdb passed the multiplex PCR reads through MiXCR, listing each CDR3 protein once. The sample has more than 300,000 distinct CDR3 sequences; approximately 14% are singletons. Sample: blood. The sequence came from a woman aged 25-40 years with Graves' hyperthyroidism. The gene calls are TRBV7-2 and TRBJ1-1; D is unresolved. The CDR3 DNA follows: TGTGCCAGCAGCCCCCCGGGCCCGGTCACTGAAGCTTTCTTT. This sequence encodes CASSPPGPVTEAFF. Together with reference TRBV7-2 and TRBJ1-1, the CDR3 gives the full variable domain: GAGVSQSPSNKVTEKGKDVELRCDPISGHTALYWYRQSLGQGLEFLIYFQGNSAPDKSGLPSDRFSAERTGGSVSTLTIQRTQQEDSAVYLCASSPPGPVTEAFFGQGTRLTVV.